This is a list of T cell receptor beta chains from one sample in a study of blood T cell repertoires in COVID-19. Using immunoSEQ multiplex PCR, the repertoire was profiled, and TCRdb retains in-frame clones only, with some absent. The data contain roughly 220,000 clones, around 87% of them singletons. Sample: PBMCs or T cells enriched from blood (not recorded which). The source of these receptors is a man aged 25-45 years who had been exposed to COVID-19. Each CDR3 is given with its conserved first and last residue. D genes are given only for firm matches. Some rows have no size entry. The others give once, few or many, or a class for an expanded clone.

size,V,D,J,length,DNA,CDR3
.,TRBV7-2,TRBD2,TRBJ2-7,16,TGTGCCAGCAGCCCTTCTAGCGGGGGGGCCCCCTACGAGCAGTACTTC,CASSPSSGGAPYEQYF
.,TRBV9,.,TRBJ1-2,11,TGTGCCAGCAGCGCCTACAGCGGCTACACCTTC,CASSAYSGYTF
.,TRBV3-1/TRBV3-2,TRBD2,TRBJ2-1,15,TGTGCCAGCAGCCCTAGACGGGGGGACTACAATGAGCAGTTCTTC,CASSPRRGDYNEQFF
.,TRBV7-3,.,TRBJ2-3,14,TGTGCCAGCAGCTTGAATCGAGGTGCAGATACGCAGTATTTT,CASSLNRGADTQYF
.,TRBV9,TRBD2,TRBJ2-5,15,TGTGCCAGCAGCGTTTTGGGGGACTATCAAGAGACCCAGTACTTC,CASSVLGDYQETQYF
.,TRBV6-8,TRBD1,TRBJ2-5,15,TGTGCCAGGACAGGGGGGGACAGGGTGGAAGAGACCCAGTACTTC,CARTGGDRVEETQYF
few,TRBV3-1/TRBV3-2,TRBD2,TRBJ2-1,15,TGTGCCAGCAGCTGGGCGGGGGGGCGCTACAATGAGCAGTTCTTC,CASSWAGGRYNEQFF
.,TRBV6-4,TRBD2,TRBJ2-2,16,TGTGCCAGCAGTGAAAGAGCGGGGATAGGCACCGGGGAGCTGTTTTTT,CASSERAGIGTGELFF
.,TRBV7-2,TRBD2,TRBJ2-3,17,TGTGCCAGCAGCTTAGGTCCTGGCGGGGGAAACACAGATACGCAGTATTTT,CASSLGPGGGNTDTQYF
.,TRBV5-6,.,TRBJ2-7,15,TGTGCCAGCAGCTACCCGGACAGTCGGCCGGGCGAGCAGTACTTC,CASSYPDSRPGEQYF
.,TRBV11-2,TRBD2,TRBJ2-5,18,TGTGCCAGCAGCTTAGTGTTCACTGGCGGGGGGGTTCGGAAGACCCAGTACTTC,CASSLVFTGGGVRKTQYF
once,TRBV2,.,TRBJ1-3,15,TGTGCCAGCAGTGGGGGCAGCCCCTCTGGAAACACCATATATTTT,CASSGGSPSGNTIYF
.,TRBV7-2,.,TRBJ1-2,14,TGTGCCAGCAGCTTAGAAGTCGGGGACTATGGCTACACCTTC,CASSLEVGDYGYTF
.,TRBV7-6,.,TRBJ2-7,14,TGTGCCAGCAGCTTAGGTGGCAGGGATTACGAGCAGTACTTC,CASSLGGRDYEQYF
.,TRBV5-1,.,TRBJ1-5,14,TGCGCCAGCAGCTTGGGGGGGCCCAATCAGCCCCAGCATTTT,CASSLGGPNQPQHF
.,TRBV5-4,.,TRBJ2-5,14,TGTGCCAGCAGCTTGCAGGCAGATCAAGAGACCCAGTACTTC,CASSLQADQETQYF
.,TRBV6-1,.,TRBJ1-5,11,TGTGCCAGCAGTGAATTATTACCCCAGCATTTT,CASSELLPQHF
.,TRBV30,TRBD1,TRBJ1-2,14,TGTGCCTGGAGTGGGACAGGGAAAACCTATGGCTACACCTTC,CAWSGTGKTYGYTF
once,TRBV7-9,.,TRBJ1-3,16,TGTGCCAGCAGCTTCCCCCGCGGGGGGTCTGGAAACACCATATATTTT,CASSFPRGGSGNTIYF
.,TRBV5-1,.,TRBJ2-1,15,TGCGCCAGCAGCTCCTCGACCGGGGTGACAAATGAGCAGTTCTTC,CASSSSTGVTNEQFF
.,TRBV11-2,.,TRBJ1-1,14,TGTGCCAGCAGCTTAGAGGCAGTCAGGACTGAAGCTTTCTTT,CASSLEAVRTEAFF
.,TRBV2,.,TRBJ1-2,14,TGTGCCAGCACTGAGGTGGGGGCCGGCTATGGCTACACCTTC,CASTEVGAGYGYTF
.,TRBV19,.,TRBJ1-2,13,TGTGCCAGTACGGGGGGAGCTAACTATGGCTACACCTTC,CASTGGANYGYTF